The 30 T cell receptor beta chains below were found in one sample sequenced in a study of radiotherapy plus CTLA-4 blockade in lung cancer. Using immunoSEQ multiplex PCR, the repertoire was profiled, and TCRdb retains in-frame clones only, with some absent. The sample holds tens of thousands of clones; 85% to 90% are singletons and the top ten take around 17%. The sequenced sample was peripheral blood, obtained from a patient treated with radiotherapy plus ipilimumab. These receptors came from a human donor with non-small cell lung cancer that progressed on radiotherapy plus ipilimumab.

The V gene is TRBV19, the J gene TRBJ1-5; D gene uncertain. This CDR3 region has 15 residues. The V gene's germline CDR1 is LNHDA and CDR2 SQIVND (reference sequence). V dropped 4 bases and J dropped 0 bases, with 10 bases sitting between them. CDR3 sequence: CASSTGPNSNQPQHF. CDR3 DNA sequence: TGTGCCAGTAGTACCGGACCAAATAGCAATCAGCCCCAGCATTTT.

This chain connects TRBV18 to TRBJ2-3; D call uncertain. This CDR3 spans 13 amino acids. V was pared by 0 bases and J by 7 bases, with 8 bases between. CDR1 is KGHSH and CDR2 is LQKENI in the germline V gene. DNA for the CDR3: TGTGCCAGCTCACCACCCACGGAATATACGCAGTATTTT. Amino acids: CASSPPTEYTQYF.

The rearrangement uses TRBV27 and TRBJ2-1, with D possibly TRBD2 on 6 matching bases. Germline CDR1 and CDR2: MNHEY and SMNVEV (reference sequence). The CDR3 extends over 15 amino acids. V lost 2 bases and J lost 3, with 11 bases in between. The CDR3 region is CASSLGLAIYNEQFF. In nucleotides, the CDR3 is TGTGCCAGCAGTTTAGGGCTAGCGATCTACAATGAGCAGTTCTTC.

This chain uses TRBV5-6 with TRBJ2-2, with TRBD1 matching 7 bases. V gave up 1 base and J gave up 1 base; unmatched junction bases: 4. This CDR3 is built from 16 residues. Germline V lookup: CDR1 SGHDT, CDR2 YYEEEE. The CDR3 here is CASSLRGRQNTGELFF. CDR3 DNA: TGTGCCAGCAGCTTGAGGGGGCGACAGAACACCGGGGAGCTGTTTTTT.

The gene calls are TRBV5-4 and TRBJ1-2, with D hard to call. This CDR3 has 14 residues. The V end lost 5 bases, the J end lost 1 base, and 12 bases lay between the germline ends. The V gene's germline CDR1 is SGHNT and CDR2 YYREEE (reference sequence). CDR3 region: CASSKEQNNYGYTF. The CDR3 nucleotides read TGTGCCAGCAGTAAAGAACAGAATAACTATGGCTACACCTTC.

The gene calls are TRBV4-1 and TRBJ1-3, with TRBD1 identical over 10 bases. This CDR3 is built from 19 residues. The V gene's germline CDR1 is MGHRA and CDR2 YSYEKL. Trimming cost V 0 bases and J 0 bases; bases outside gene matches: 8. CDR3 sequence reads: CASSQDVGTGARSGNTIYF. As DNA, the CDR3 is TGCGCCAGCAGCCAAGATGTGGGGACAGGGGCCCGCTCTGGAAACACCATATATTTT.

This clone was counted a single time. This rearrangement joins TRBV7-2 to TRBJ2-7, with TRBD2 as a possible D gene (6 bases). Trimming stripped 5 bases from V and 0 bases from J, with 14 bases between. The CDR3 contains 15 residues. Per germline, CDR1 SGHTA and CDR2 FQGNSA. CDR3 protein: CASSRSLALSYEQYF. As DNA, the CDR3 is TGTGCCAGCAGCCGGAGCCTAGCGCTCTCCTACGAGCAGTACTTC.

The genes are TRBV5-6 and TRBJ1-2, with D maybe TRBD1 (5 bases). Germline V lookup: CDR1 SGHDT, CDR2 YYEEEE. The CDR3 extends over 12 amino acids. V was pared by 0 bases and J by 7 bases, with 7 bases between. CDR3 residues: CASSLGGGGYTF. DNA of the CDR3: TGTGCCAGCAGCTTGGGGGGCGGTGGCTACACCTTC.

This clone was counted between two and nine times. The chain has TRBV7-2 and TRBJ2-1; no firm D call. V lost 5 bases and J 8 bases, leaving 16 bases between the germline ends. The CDR3 runs 14 residues. The germline CDR1 and CDR2 sequences are SGHTA and FQGNSA. CDR3 bases: TGTGCCAGCAGCGGTAGATCGGGCCGCGATGAGCAGTTCTTC. Encoded protein: CASSGRSGRDEQFF.

This rearrangement joins TRBV30 to TRBJ1-6, with D hard to call. CDR3 size: 11 residues. CDR1 and CDR2 (germline): GTSNPN, SVGIG (reference sequence). V lost 1 base, J lost 10 bases, and 5 bases lay in between. The CDR3 region is CAWSGRSPLHF. CDR3 nucleotides: TGTGCCTGGAGTGGACGATCACCCCTCCACTTT.

The V and J genes are TRBV10-3 and TRBJ1-2; 9 positions agree with TRBD1. The CDR3 is 16 amino acids. Trimming at V came to 5 bases and at J to 8 bases, leaving 15 bases not matched to a gene. Germline CDR1 and CDR2: ENHRY and SYGVKD. CDR3: CAISTRDRDLLKGYTF. CDR3 DNA: TGTGCCATCAGTACCCGGGACAGGGATCTGTTAAAGGGCTACACCTTC.

This clone was counted between two and nine times. CDR3 region: CASSLRQGGFGNTIYF. The CDR3 coding sequence is TGTGCCAGCAGTCTTAGACAGGGCGGTTTTGGAAACACCATATATTTT. This rearrangement joins TRBV28 to TRBJ1-3; TRBD1 aligns across 7 bases. J was trimmed by 3 bases and V by 5 bases; bases with no gene match: 10. The CDR3 loop spans 16 amino acids. The germline V gene encodes CDR1 MDHEN and CDR2 SYDVKM.

The V and J genes are TRBV18 and TRBJ2-5; TRBD1 or TRBD2 may be the D gene (7 bases each). Per the germline V gene, CDR1 is KGHSH and CDR2 is LQKENI. The CDR3 length is 15 residues. The V gene lost 3 bases and the J gene lost 1 base, with 12 bases spanning the gap. The CDR3 sequence is CASSPREGAQETQYF. The CDR3 bases are TGTGCCAGCTCACCGAGGGAGGGGGCCCAAGAGACCCAGTACTTC. Full variable domain (rest looked up from reference TRBV18 and TRBJ2-5): NAGVMQNPRHLVRRRGQEARLRCSPMKGHSHVYWYRQLPEEGLKFMVYLQKENIIDESGMPKERFSAEFPKEGPSILRIQQVVRGDSAAYFCASSPREGAQETQYFGPGTRLLVL.

The V and J genes are TRBV27 and TRBJ2-7, with D maybe TRBD2 (6 bases). CDR3 length: 15 amino acids. CDR1 is MNHEY and CDR2 is SMNVEV in the germline V gene (reference sequence). V lost 8 bases, J lost 2 bases, and 19 bases lay in between. The CDR3 DNA follows: TGTGCCAGCTTCCCGGCGGGACGGACGACCTACGAGCAGTACTTC. Protein product: CASFPAGRTTYEQYF.

In nucleotides, the CDR3 is TGTGCCAGCAGATCGAACTTGGGGAACACTGAAGCTTTCTTT. This sequence encodes CASRSNLGNTEAFF. The chain carries TRBV6-5 and TRBJ1-1, with D hard to call. The ends were cut back, 6 bases at V and 1 base at J, with 12 bases in the middle. The length of the CDR3 is 14 residues. Germline V gene lookup returns CDR1 MNHEY and CDR2 SVGAGI.

The chain links TRBV10-3 to TRBJ1-5, with D maybe TRBD1 (6 bases). The CDR3 is 15 residues long. From germline, CDR1 is ENHRY and CDR2 SYGVKD. With 0 bases removed from V and 6 bases from J, the gap between germline ends came to 12 bases. CDR3 DNA sequence: TGTGCCATCAGTGAGTCCGGACAGTTCGGTCAGCCCCAGCATTTT. Translating gives CAISESGQFGQPQHF.

The CDR3 DNA reads as TGTGCCTGGGGGGGCCTCCGCTACACTGAAGCTTTCTTT. Its translation is CAWGGLRYTEAFF. The gene calls are TRBV30 and TRBJ1-1, with TRBD1 as a possible D gene (6 bases). The germline gives CDR1 GTSNPN, CDR2 SVGIG (reference sequence). V was cut by 5 bases and J by 3 bases, with 13 bases left in between. This CDR3 comprises 13 residues.

The chain couples TRBV19 to TRBJ1-4, with D possibly TRBD1 on 5 matching bases. Between the trimmed V and J ends, which lost 4 bases and 3 bases, there was a span of 9 bases. The CDR3 totals 14 residues. Germline CDR1 LNHDA, CDR2 SQIVND (reference sequence). The CDR3 spells CASSSREANEKLFF. DNA of the CDR3: TGTGCCAGTAGTAGCAGGGAGGCTAATGAAAAACTGTTTTTT.

The chain uses TRBV18 and TRBJ1-1; the match to TRBD1 covers 7 bases. Germline values: CDR1 KGHSH, CDR2 LQKENI. V lost 5 bases, J lost 1 base, and 7 bases stayed unmatched. CDR3 size: 15 residues. DNA of the CDR3: TGTGCCAGCTCATCTGCGGGACAGCGGAACACTGAAGCTTTCTTT. It is translated as CASSSAGQRNTEAFF.

The sample holds a few counts of this clone. The V and J genes are TRBV21-1 and TRBJ1-1. TRBV21-1 is tagged as a pseudogene. This CDR3 contains 17 residues. The CDR3 DNA is TGTGCCAGCAGCAAAGTTACCTCCCTTAGCCCGGGCACTGAAGCTTTCTTT. Amino acids: CASSKVTSLSPGTEAFF.

The V and J genes are TRBV6-5 and TRBJ2-2, with D uncertain. The CDR3 is 12 amino acids. CDR1 is MNHEY, CDR2 SVGAGI, per germline. Trimming pared 6 bases from V and 4 bases from J, leaving 6 bases between. In DNA, the CDR3 is TGTGCCAGCAGGACGTTCACCGGGGAGCTGTTTTTT. Translated: CASRTFTGELFF.

This clone has a handful of counts. This chain links TRBV4-3 with TRBJ1-5; D is ambiguous. Trimming cost V 1 base and J 3 bases, with 13 bases left between them. Germline CDR1 reads LGHNA; CDR2 reads YSLEER. The CDR3 has 16 residues. CDR3 loop: CASSQGAVGLNQPQHF. The CDR3 region has the DNA TGCGCCAGCAGCCAAGGGGCAGTTGGGCTCAATCAGCCCCAGCATTTT.

The chain recombines TRBV11-2 with TRBJ2-3; D may be TRBD1 (6 bases). The CDR3 is 12 residues long. V was trimmed by 6 bases and J by 7 bases, leaving 11 bases between them. Germline V CDR1 and CDR2: SGHAT, FQNNGV. CDR3 region: CASRQGVHTQYF. The CDR3 DNA follows: TGTGCCAGCAGACAGGGTGTACATACGCAGTATTTT.

The chain couples TRBV12-1 to TRBJ1-6. TRBV12-1 is flagged as a pseudogene. The CDR3 is 15 amino acids. The CDR3 sequence is CASSFEQGDNSPLHF. The CDR3 DNA reads as TGTGCCAGCAGCTTTGAGCAGGGAGATAATTCACCCCTCCACTTT.

The chain employs TRBV6-1 and TRBJ1-1; tentative D call: TRBD1 (6 bases). Germline V gives CDR1 MNHNS, CDR2 SASEGT. V lost 4 bases to trimming and J lost 4 bases, with 10 bases between them. The CDR3 sequence is 13 residues long. The CDR3 region has the DNA TGTGCCAGCAGTGTACAGGGTGGCACTGAAGCTTTCTTT. It translates to CASSVQGGTEAFF.

The rearrangement joins TRBV5-1 to TRBJ2-3, with D possibly matching TRBD1 (6 bases). V lost 7 bases to trimming and J lost 4 bases, with 16 bases between them. The CDR3 contains 14 residues. Germline values: CDR1 SGHRS, CDR2 YFSETQ. CDR3 in amino acids: CASCPFGGPDTQYF. The CDR3 nucleotides read TGCGCCAGCTGCCCATTTGGGGGCCCAGATACGCAGTATTTT.

The V gene is TRBV19, the J gene TRBJ2-1; D tentatively reads TRBD1 or TRBD2 (6 bases each). Trimming pared 3 bases from V and 9 bases from J, leaving 18 bases between. Germline loops: CDR1 LNHDA, CDR2 SQIVND (reference sequence). The CDR3 is 15 amino acids. The CDR3 sequence is CASSILHGGQGEQFF. DNA of the CDR3: TGTGCCAGTAGTATCCTCCATGGGGGGCAGGGTGAGCAGTTCTTC.

This clone was observed a handful of times. The V gene is TRBV9, the J gene TRBJ1-3; no firm D call. Germline V CDR1 and CDR2: SGDLS, YYNGEE. V was cut by 0 bases and J by 5 bases, with 12 bases left in between. The CDR3 spans 15 residues. The CDR3 reads CASSVVGQKRNTIYF. The CDR3 coding sequence is TGTGCCAGCAGCGTAGTAGGTCAGAAGAGAAACACCATATATTTT.

This chain uses TRBV6-1 with TRBJ1-2, with D tentatively TRBD1 (5 bases). From germline, CDR1 is MNHNS and CDR2 SASEGT. The CDR3 spans 14 residues. The V end was cut by 2 bases, the J end by 8 bases, with 15 bases between. CDR3 DNA: TGTGCCAGCAGTGAACTCTTCAGGGAGGACGGCTACACCTTC. It translates to CASSELFREDGYTF.

For this clone: At the DNA level, this CDR3 is encoded by other sequences in the same sample as well. The chain combines TRBV4-3 with TRBJ1-1; no reliable D call. Between the trimmed V and J ends, which lost 1 base and 8 bases, there was a span of 11 bases. This CDR3 has 13 residues. Germline CDR1 and CDR2: LGHNA and YSLEER. The CDR3 sequence is CASSQVLRVEAFF. The CDR3 DNA reads TGCGCCAGCAGCCAAGTTTTAAGGGTAGAAGCTTTCTTT.